Below, 28 T cell receptor beta chains from the same sample are listed, as sequenced in a study of blood T cell repertoires in COVID-19. Clones were read by immunoSEQ multiplex PCR, and TCRdb kept only the in-frame ones, dropping some. The data show hundreds of thousands of clones, with under 95% seen just once and around 3.5% held by the top ten. The sequenced sample was peripheral blood. The receptors shown here come from a woman between 18 and 30 years old who had recovered from COVID-19.

This clone was detected a few times. The chain employs TRBV14 and TRBJ1-3, with 8 bases identical to TRBD1. The CDR3 runs to 14 residues. V shed 3 bases and J 4 bases; nucleotides not matched to a gene: 2. CDR1 and CDR2 from the germline V gene are SGHDN and FVKESK. CDR3 sequence (DNA): TGTGCCAGCAGCCAGACAGGGGACGGAAACACCATATATTTT. Amino acids: CASSQTGDGNTIYF. The full variable domain, with the rest looked up from reference TRBV14 and TRBJ1-3, is EAGVTQFPSHSVIEKGQTVTLRCDPISGHDNLYWYRRVMGKEIKFLLHFVKESKQDESGMPNNRFLAERTGGTYSTLKVQPAELEDSGVYFCASSQTGDGNTIYFGEGSWLTVV.

The chain couples TRBV19 to TRBJ1-3, with TRBD1 matching over 11 bases. The CDR3 is made up of 17 amino acids. Germline lookup yields CDR1 LNHDA and CDR2 SQIVND (reference sequence). Germline trimming cut 5 bases from V and 2 bases from J; bases unmatched to any gene: 8. In nucleotides, the CDR3 is TGTGCCAGTAGTGTCCTTCCGGGACAGGGGGCTGGAAACACCATATATTTT. Amino acid sequence: CASSVLPGQGAGNTIYF.

The chain uses TRBV11-3 and TRBJ2-3; 7 bases are a match to TRBD1. This CDR3 region has 16 residues. Looked up from germline, CDR1 is SGHNT and CDR2 is YENEEA. V was pared by 5 bases and J by 6 bases, with 14 bases of the junction left unmatched. CDR3 amino acids: CASSPRTDRARDTQYF. The CDR3 bases are TGTGCCAGCAGCCCACGAACAGACAGGGCTCGGGATACGCAGTATTTT.

The chain combines TRBV9 with TRBJ2-3; 10 positions agree with TRBD2. The CDR3 is made up of 16 amino acids. Trimming removed 0 bases from V and 3 bases from J; junction bases left unmatched: 4. Germline-derived CDR1 and CDR2 are SGDLS and YYNGEE. CDR3 sequence reads: CASSVDSGRRTDTQYF. Written as DNA, the CDR3 is TGTGCCAGCAGCGTAGATAGCGGGAGGAGGACAGATACGCAGTATTTT.

This chain uses TRBV19 with TRBJ1-5; D is perhaps TRBD1 (6 bases). The germline V gene has CDR1 LNHDA and CDR2 SQIVND (reference sequence). This CDR3 contains 13 residues. The V gene lost 1 base and the J gene lost 9 bases, with 10 bases spanning the gap. DNA of the CDR3: TGTGCCAGTAGTATAGGGGCCAGGGGGCCCCAGCATTTT. Protein sequence: CASSIGARGPQHF.

This clone has just a few counts. V gene TRBV29-1 combines with J gene TRBJ2-2; maybe TRBD1 (6 bases). Trimming pared 4 bases from V and 6 bases from J, leaving 12 bases between. The germline gives CDR1 SQVTM, CDR2 ANQGSEA. CDR3 size: 13 residues. The CDR3 here is CSVGNRVPGELFF. As DNA, the CDR3 is TGCAGCGTTGGGAACAGGGTACCCGGGGAGCTGTTTTTT.

The chain combines TRBV29-1 with TRBJ2-3; TRBD1 matches at 7 bases. The CDR3 runs 13 residues. J lost 2 bases, V lost 6 bases, and 5 bases had no gene match. CDR1 is SQVTM, CDR2 ANQGSEA, per germline. CDR3 DNA sequence: TGCAGCGTGGGGGACAGAACCACAGATACGCAGTATTTT. It specifies CSVGDRTTDTQYF.

The V gene is TRBV29-1, the J gene TRBJ2-3; D gene ambiguous. Trimming took 7 bases from V and 6 from J, leaving 5 bases between them. The CDR3 spans 9 residues. From germline, CDR1 is SQVTM and CDR2 ANQGSEA. The CDR3 sequence is CSAADTQYF. The CDR3 nucleotides read TGCAGCGCAGCGGATACGCAGTATTTT.

This clone was counted a few times. The same CDR3 arises from other DNA sequences in this sample as well. V usage is TRBV19 and J usage is TRBJ1-1, with D tentatively TRBD1 (6 bases). V dropped 5 bases and J dropped 1 base, with 8 bases sitting between them. CDR1 and CDR2 (germline): LNHDA, SQIVND (reference sequence). CDR3 size: 13 residues. CDR3 loop: CASSLTGNTEAFF. The CDR3 DNA follows: TGTGCCAGTAGTTTGACAGGGAACACTGAAGCTTTCTTT.

The chain couples TRBV6-1 to TRBJ2-7, with 9 bases fitting TRBD1. This CDR3 is 15 amino acids long. The germline V gene has CDR1 MNHNS and CDR2 SASEGT. J was trimmed by 8 bases and V by 1 base; bases with no gene match: 9. CDR3 bases: TGTGCCAGCAGTGAAGACACAGGGGGCTATTTCAAGCAGTACGTC. This translates into CASSEDTGGYFKQYV.

The chain links TRBV11-3 to TRBJ1-6, with TRBD1 matching over 10 bases. J lost 10 bases, V lost 5 bases, and 8 bases had no gene match. Germline-derived CDR1 and CDR2 are SGHNT and YENEEA. This CDR3 spans 15 amino acids. CDR3 sequence (DNA): TGTGCCAGCAGCCACCGGGACAGGGGAAGGTCACCCCTCCACTTT. This sequence encodes CASSHRDRGRSPLHF.

CDR3 bases: TGTGCCAGCAGTAGGACTAGCGGAAGGTCAAACATTCAGTACTTC. Protein sequence: CASSRTSGRSNIQYF. The V call is TRBV2, the J call TRBJ2-4, with 10 nucleotides matching TRBD2. The germline V gene has CDR1 SNHLY and CDR2 FYNNEI. V lost 5 bases to trimming and J lost 6 bases; unmatched junction nucleotides: 7. The CDR3 is 15 amino acids.

This rearrangement joins TRBV30 to TRBJ1-1, with D possibly TRBD1 on 6 matching bases. CDR3 size: 13 residues. CDR1 and CDR2 from the germline V gene are GTSNPN and SVGIG (reference sequence). Trimming stripped 0 bases from V and 5 bases from J, with 10 bases between. CDR3 sequence reads: CAWSVLTGTEAFF. The CDR3 bases are TGTGCCTGGAGTGTACTGACAGGTACTGAAGCTTTCTTT.

The CDR3 spells CASSSERDSYGYTF. The CDR3 coding sequence is TGTGCCAGCAGCTCGGAAAGAGACAGCTATGGCTACACCTTC. This sequence joins TRBV5-4 and TRBJ1-2; a possible D gene is TRBD1 (5 bases). V lost 3 bases and J 4 bases, leaving 13 bases between the germline ends. The CDR3 runs 14 residues. CDR1 and CDR2 from the germline V gene are SGHNT and YYREEE (reference sequence).

The chain links TRBV6-2 or TRBV6-3 to TRBJ1-2, with D possibly matching TRBD1 (5 bases). The CDR3 totals 13 residues. Germline V gives CDR1 MNHEY, CDR2 SVGEGT. Between the trimmed V and J ends, which lost 4 bases and 7 bases, there was a span of 13 bases. The CDR3 DNA reads TGTGCCAGCAGTTTGAACCGCCAGGGTGGCTACACCTTC. It translates to CASSLNRQGGYTF.

The J gene is TRBJ1-2, the V gene TRBV4-3; D not certain. CDR3 length equals 14 residues. V lost 1 base, J lost 2 bases, and 8 bases lay in between. Per germline, CDR1 LGHNA and CDR2 YSLEER. CDR3 bases: TGCGCCAGCAGCCAAGGAACGGTAAACTATGGCTACACCTTC. Protein: CASSQGTVNYGYTF.

This rearrangement joins TRBV24-1 to TRBJ2-2, with D tentatively TRBD2 (5 bases). Germline V gives CDR1 KGHDR, CDR2 SFDVKD. Trimming pared 1 base from V and 0 bases from J, leaving 8 bases between. The CDR3 sequence is 16 residues long. This chain's CDR3 is CATSDFPGTNTGELFF. The CDR3 DNA reads TGTGCCACCAGTGATTTTCCGGGGACGAACACCGGGGAGCTGTTTTTT.

The V call is TRBV5-5, the J call TRBJ1-2; the match to TRBD1 covers 10 bases. The CDR3 loop spans 17 amino acids. Germline CDR1 and CDR2: SGHKS and YYEKEE (reference sequence). Trimming removed 4 bases from V and 5 bases from J; junction bases left unmatched: 14. The CDR3 sequence: CASSPRTDRGRLYGYTF. CDR3 DNA: TGTGCCAGCAGCCCAAGGACAGACAGGGGGCGATTGTATGGCTACACCTTC.

V usage is TRBV4-1 and J usage is TRBJ2-3, with TRBD2 matching over 15 bases. Germline-derived CDR1 and CDR2 are MGHRA and YSYEKL. CDR3 length: 17 amino acids. V gave up 3 bases and J gave up 4 bases; unmatched junction bases: 5. The CDR3: CASSQGTSGRRSDTQYF. CDR3 nucleotide sequence: TGCGCCAGCAGCCAGGGGACTAGCGGGAGGAGGTCAGATACGCAGTATTTT.

This clone appeared once. The chain carries TRBV7-2 and TRBJ2-1; 10 nucleotides match TRBD1. Germline trimming cut 7 bases from V and 1 base from J; bases unmatched to any gene: 7. The CDR3 extends over 16 amino acids. Per germline, CDR1 SGHTA and CDR2 FQGNSA. The DNA for the CDR3 is TGTGCCAGCAACCGACAGGGGGCCCTTTCCTACAATGAGCAGTTCTTC. This gives the protein CASNRQGALSYNEQFF.

Here the CDR3 reads CASSLSTSLVQETQYF. CDR3 DNA sequence: TGTGCCAGCAGCCTATCGACTAGCCTCGTCCAAGAGACCCAGTACTTC. The chain carries TRBV7-2 and TRBJ2-5; 7 positions match TRBD2. Germline V gene data show CDR1 as SGHTA and CDR2 as FQGNSA. The length of the CDR3 is 16 residues. The V segment lost 5 bases and the J segment 1 base; nucleotides outside the gene matches: 10.

This chain uses TRBV10-1 with TRBJ2-1, with unresolved D. Germline CDR1 reads WNHNN; CDR2 reads SYGVQD (reference sequence). CDR3 length: 14 residues. Between the trimmed V and J ends, which lost 2 bases and 4 bases, there was a span of 9 bases. CDR3 amino acids: CASSEGGRYNEQFF. The CDR3 region has the DNA TGCGCCAGCAGTGAGGGCGGTAGATACAATGAGCAGTTCTTC.

CDR3 protein: CASSLAGGSGANVLTF. CDR3 DNA: TGCGCCAGCAGCTTGGCAGGGGGCTCTGGGGCCAACGTCCTGACTTTC. The chain joins TRBV5-1 to TRBJ2-6, with 7 bases fitting TRBD1. This CDR3 has 16 residues. In germline, CDR1 is SGHRS, CDR2 YFSETQ. After removal of 0 bases from V and 0 bases from J, the junction contained 0 bases not matched to a gene.

The DNA of the CDR3 is TGTGCCAGTAGTACTCGACAGGGTCCTAATTCACCCCTCCACTTT. Translating gives CASSTRQGPNSPLHF. This chain connects TRBV19 to TRBJ1-6, with 7 bases matching TRBD1. The CDR3 length is 15 residues. CDR1 and CDR2 from the germline V gene are LNHDA and SQIVND (reference sequence). V lost 4 bases, J lost 6 bases, and 6 bases stayed unmatched.

This chain links TRBV29-1 with TRBJ1-2; D unclear. V gave up 3 bases and J gave up 5 bases, with 10 bases separating them. CDR1 is SQVTM and CDR2 is ANQGSEA in the germline V gene. This CDR3 has 12 amino acids. The CDR3 DNA sequence: TGCAGCGTTGACAGAAGTCGATATGGCTACACCTTC. This encodes CSVDRSRYGYTF.

J is TRBJ1-1 and V is TRBV5-6, with TRBD1 identical over 8 bases. Germline trimming cut 4 bases from V and 11 bases from J; bases unmatched to any gene: 13. This CDR3 spans 14 amino acids. Germline V gene lookup returns CDR1 SGHDT and CDR2 YYEEEE. CDR3 in amino acids: CASSTGWQGAEAFF. In DNA, the CDR3 is TGTGCCAGCAGCACGGGGTGGCAGGGGGCAGAGGCTTTCTTT.

Regarding this clone: The germline gene is not matched at one end of the junction; a read error may be the cause. The V gene is TRBV7-9, the J gene TRBJ2-5; TRBD1 agrees at 7 bases. Germline values: CDR1 SEHNR, CDR2 FQNEAQ (reference sequence). This CDR3 contains 17 residues. CDR3 region: CASSVADMHRGQETQYF. The DNA of the CDR3 is TGTGCCAGCAGCGTAGCCGATATGCACAGGGGTCAAGAGACCCAGTACTTC.

The DNA of the CDR3 is TGCGCCAGCAGCTTGAGTCAGGGGATGGGCGGCTACACCTTC. The encoded protein is CASSLSQGMGGYTF. The rearrangement links TRBV5-1 to TRBJ1-2; D perhaps matches TRBD1 (6 bases). Germline CDR1 and CDR2: SGHRS and YFSETQ. The CDR3 totals 14 residues. Trimming cost V 1 base and J 8 bases, with 15 bases left between them.